The rows below give T cell receptor beta chains drawn from one sample of a study of CD8+ T cells in alopecia areata. The data were produced by immunoSEQ multiplex PCR, yet TCRdb's version contains in-frame clones alone and is incomplete. Among 120,000 or so clones, 61% were seen once, and the ten largest hold around 5.7%. This material consisted of CD4+ T cells sorted from blood, taken at week 4, from a patient treated with tofacitinib. The receptors shown here come from a human donor with alopecia areata. Each CDR3 is given with its conserved first and last residue. The D gene is left open where the match is weak. Clone size is not always given. Where it is, it says once, few, many or a class for expanded clones.

d_gene	j_gene	v_gene	len	abundance	CDR3nt	CDR3aa
.	TRBJ2-3	TRBV7-2	15	.	TGTGCCAGCAGCTTAGTCGCGACTAGCACAGATACGCAGTATTTT	CASSLVATSTDTQYF
TRBD2	TRBJ2-1	TRBV30	15	.	TGTGCCTGGAGTGTAGGGACTAGCGGGGAGAATGAGCAGTTCTTC	CAWSVGTSGENEQFF
.	TRBJ2-5	TRBV9	15	.	TGTGCCAGCAGCGTCACAGGCCTGGGCGGAGAGACCCAGTACTTC	CASSVTGLGGETQYF
.	TRBJ1-4	TRBV30	14	once	TGTGCCTGGAGTGACGTTCGGGGGTATGAAAAACTGTTTTTT	CAWSDVRGYEKLFF
TRBD1	TRBJ2-7	TRBV7-9	14	.	TGTGCCAGCAACACCGGGACAGGGGGCTACGAGCAGTACTTC	CASNTGTGGYEQYF
TRBD2	TRBJ2-4	TRBV25-1	16	.	TGTGCCAGCAGTCCCGATTTAGCGGGAGGAAAAAACATTCAGTACTTC	CASSPDLAGGKNIQYF
.	TRBJ1-2	TRBV25-1	12	.	TGTGCCAGCAGTGATTTTGTGCGCGGCTACACCTTC	CASSDFVRGYTF
.	TRBJ1-2	TRBV11-1	14	.	TGTGCCAGCAGCCCCATCGGCGGAGACGGCCGCTACACCTTC	CASSPIGGDGRYTF
.	TRBJ1-2	TRBV5-1	13	.	TGCGCCAGCAGCCATCAGGGGAACTATGGCTACACCTTC	CASSHQGNYGYTF
.	TRBJ2-2	TRBV7-2	14	.	TGTGCCAGCAGCTTAGTGGGGGGTAGCGGGGAGCTGTTTTTT	CASSLVGGSGELFF
.	TRBJ1-5	TRBV5-1	15	.	TGTGCCAGCAGCTTGCGGGGGGGTACCAATCAGCCCCAGCATTTT	CASSLRGGTNQPQHF
TRBD1	TRBJ1-1	TRBV28	15	.	TGTGCCAGCAGTTTTACCGGGACAGCCAACACTGAAGCTTTCTTT	CASSFTGTANTEAFF
.	TRBJ2-3	TRBV9	12	.	TGTGCCAGCAGCGTAGAATCTGATACGCAGTATTTT	CASSVESDTQYF
.	TRBJ2-1	TRBV7-2	14	.	TGTGCCAGCAGCTTATCACTTATTTCCAATGAGCAGTTCTTC	CASSLSLISNEQFF
.	TRBJ2-2	TRBV7-3	14	many	TGTGCCAGCAGCTTAAAGCTAGTTACCGGGGAGCTGTTTTTT	CASSLKLVTGELFF
.	TRBJ2-1	TRBV30	13	once	TGTGCCTGGAGGACAGGACGAGAGGGGCAGCAGTTCTTC	CAWRTGREGQQFF
TRBD2	TRBJ2-7	TRBV28	12	.	TGTGCCAGCGGGACTAGTTTCCACGAGCAGTACTTC	CASGTSFHEQYF
TRBD2	TRBJ2-7	TRBV29-1	16	.	TGCAGCGTTGAACGCCCACTAGCGGGGGACTCCTACGAGCAGTACTTC	CSVERPLAGDSYEQYF
.	TRBJ2-5	TRBV27	15	.	TGTGCCAGCAGTCAGCCTGGAATAATTGGAGAGACCCAGTACTTC	CASSQPGIIGETQYF
.	TRBJ1-2	TRBV4-3	14	.	TGCGCCAGCAGCCAAGAACAGGTCGGCTATGGCTACACCTTC	CASSQEQVGYGYTF
.	TRBJ1-1	TRBV4-1	12	.	TGCGCCAGCAGCCAAGATTGGGGGGAAGCTTTCTTT	CASSQDWGEAFF
TRBD2	TRBJ2-3	TRBV9	15	.	TGTGCCAGCAGCGCCCGCGGGGGGGACACAGATACGCAGTATTTT	CASSARGGDTDTQYF
TRBD2	TRBJ2-3	TRBV4-3	18	.	TGCGCCAGCAGCCAAGAGGTCCTAGCGGGAGTGGGGGCAGATACGCAGTATTTT	CASSQEVLAGVGADTQYF